This T cell receptor beta chain emerged from a study of tumor-infiltrating lymphocytes in primary liver carcinoma. Study details: Productive TCRbeta read counts per sample ran from roughly 3.3 to 6.8 million and were similar across tissue types.

From roughly 21-30 mg of unsorted bulk tissue, DNA and RNA were co-extracted together. All tumor samples contained more than 90% viable tumor cells. Making TCR beta cDNA involved around 540 ng total RNA and a constant-region primer. Each TCR beta library was derived from three nested multiplex PCR rounds that employed slightly modified ARM-PCR. TCRdb redid the calling of the multiplex PCR reads with MiXCR, one entry per CDR3 protein. The sample consists of around 54,000 distinct CDR3 sequences, 60% to 75% of them appearing once. Comment on this clonotype: Antigen unknown. A junction end diverges from the germline sequence, so it may reflect a read error.

Broader study findings: Tumor region pairs showed greater overlap than either tumor-adjacent or tumor-blood pairs did.

The specimen sequenced was liver tumor tissue from sampling region 2. Subset in this sample: tumor region T2, inferior pole. This TCR was recovered from a middle-aged man with primary liver carcinoma and hepatitis B virus infection.

CDR3 sequence reads: CASMDRPGEIQYF. The CDR3 region has the DNA TGTGCCAGCATGGACAGGCCCGGGGAGATCCAGTACTTC. The chain links TRBV5-4 to TRBJ2-5, with 7 bases aligning to TRBD1. The CDR3 sequence is 13 residues long. CDR1 and CDR2 (germline): SGHNT, YYREEE (reference sequence).